This T cell receptor beta chain is drawn from a study of early T cells in non-severe SARS-CoV-2 infection. Study as a whole: RNA in bulk from unsorted whole blood was sequenced, and chains were unpaired. Study results and limitations: Reliance on VDJdb matching favored anti-spike CD8 responses; private and CD4 specificities were missed.

The library protocol tagged individual cDNA molecules with unique molecular identifiers. Each CDR3 protein gets one entry after TCRdb re-called the 5' RACE reads with MiXCR. The sample yields tens of thousands of distinct CDR3 sequences, approximately 10% seen once. This CDR3 region has 13 residues. From germline, CDR1 is GTSNPN and CDR2 SVGIG (reference sequence). The ends were cut back, 0 bases at V and 2 bases at J, with 7 bases in the middle. Comments on this clonotype: Its antigen remains unidentified.

The sequences come from whole blood, collected at baseline. The V and J genes are TRBV30 and TRBJ1-1; D gene unclear. This receptor was identified in an adult who was a healthcare worker with PCR-confirmed SARS-CoV-2 infection or an uninfected control (not recorded which). In nucleotides, the CDR3 is TGTGCCTGGAGTGTACAAACCAACACTGAAGCTTTCTTT. It encodes CAWSVQTNTEAFF.